The 24 T cell receptor beta chains below come from one sample, sequenced in a study of identifying expanded T cells in peripheral blood. TCRdb's copy holds only in-frame clones and misses some; the assay was immunoSEQ multiplex PCR. The table lists tens of thousands of clones, over 80% of them singletons. The sequenced sample consisted of blood. These receptors all come from a person between 18 and 75 years old in good health.

The rearrangement links TRBV7-9 to TRBJ1-3, with a weak D call TRBD1 (5 bases). The CDR3 has 15 residues. V was pared by 5 bases and J by 0 bases, with 11 bases between. Germline loops: CDR1 SEHNR, CDR2 FQNEAQ (reference sequence). CDR3 protein: CASSKRQHSGNTIYF. DNA of the CDR3: TGTGCCAGCAGCAAGAGACAGCACTCTGGAAACACCATATATTTT.

This sequence joins TRBV9 and TRBJ1-1; 7 nucleotides match TRBD1. The CDR3 length is 17 residues. Trimming cost V 0 bases and J 0 bases; bases outside gene matches: 8. Germline assignment: CDR1 SGDLS and CDR2 YYNGEE. CDR3 sequence: CASSVDPPQGMNTEAFF. The CDR3 DNA sequence: TGTGCCAGCAGCGTAGACCCCCCACAGGGGATGAACACTGAAGCTTTCTTT.

This chain uses TRBV18 with TRBJ2-5; D gene uncertain. The V and J ends lost 5 bases and 7 bases respectively, with 11 bases between them. The CDR3 consists of 12 residues. Germline V CDR1 and CDR2: KGHSH, LQKENI. The CDR3 nucleotides are TGTGCCAGCTCAACCCAGGACGGGACCCAGTACTTC. Its translation: CASSTQDGTQYF.

The V call is TRBV27, the J call TRBJ2-5; TRBD1 aligns across 8 bases. The CDR3 has 14 amino acids. Germline V CDR1 and CDR2: MNHEY, SMNVEV (reference sequence). V was clipped by 6 bases and J by 5 bases; unmatched bases: 8. The CDR3 reads CASRGTGTGETQYF. As DNA, the CDR3 is TGTGCCAGCAGGGGGACAGGCACCGGGGAGACCCAGTACTTC.

The rearrangement joins TRBV6-6 to TRBJ1-2, with a tentative D call TRBD1 (5 bases). Looked up from germline, CDR1 is MNHNY and CDR2 is SVGAGI (reference sequence). This CDR3 comprises 13 residues. The ends were cut back, 6 bases at V and 8 bases at J, with 16 bases in the middle. The CDR3: CASSSDTTGGYTF. The CDR3 region has the DNA TGTGCCAGCAGCTCGGACACTACCGGAGGCTACACCTTC.

This clone was counted between two and nine times. This chain's CDR3 is CAWSTLAGGQDTQYF. The CDR3 nucleotides are TGTGCCTGGAGCACTTTAGCGGGGGGTCAGGATACGCAGTATTTT. The chain links TRBV30 to TRBJ2-3; 10 bases line up with TRBD2. The J segment lost 6 bases and the V segment lost 3 bases, leaving 9 bases of the junction unmatched. The length of the CDR3 is 15 residues. Germline V gene lookup returns CDR1 GTSNPN and CDR2 SVGIG (reference sequence).

This chain connects TRBV5-1 to TRBJ1-4; D may be TRBD1 (6 bases). Deletions cut 4 bases from V and 8 bases from J, with 15 bases between. Germline loops: CDR1 SGHRS, CDR2 YFSETQ. The CDR3 is 14 residues long. CDR3 DNA sequence: TGCGCCAGCAGCCCACAGGGATTTGGAGAAAAACTGTTTTTT. Protein product: CASSPQGFGEKLFF.

This chain connects TRBV10-2 to TRBJ2-2, with TRBD1 matching over 7 bases. J gave up 5 bases and V 3 bases, and 21 bases lay outside the gene matches. This CDR3 comprises 20 residues. From germline, CDR1 is WSHSY and CDR2 SAAADI. The CDR3 reads CASSDFSRDSISDLTGELFF. The CDR3 coding sequence is TGCGCCAGCAGTGACTTTAGCCGGGACAGCATATCAGACCTAACCGGGGAGCTGTTTTTT.

This clone was observed a few times. This chain links TRBV12-5 with TRBJ1-1; perhaps TRBD1 as D (5 bases). The CDR3 is 16 amino acids. The V gene lost 7 bases and the J gene lost 0 bases, with 18 bases spanning the gap. Germline-derived CDR1 and CDR2 are LGHNT and FRNRAP. In DNA form, the CDR3 reads TGTGCTAGTGCCATCCTACCCGGGACTTTGAACACTGAAGCTTTCTTT. Encoded protein: CASAILPGTLNTEAFF.

The genes are TRBV11-3 and TRBJ2-7; maybe TRBD2 (5 bases). Deletions cut 1 base from V and 4 bases from J, with 11 bases between. The germline V gene encodes CDR1 SGHNT and CDR2 YENEEA. The CDR3 spans 14 residues. This CDR3 reads CASSLAPGWYEQYF. CDR3 sequence (DNA): TGTGCCAGCAGCTTAGCCCCGGGGTGGTACGAGCAGTACTTC.

The gene calls are TRBV5-5 and TRBJ2-3; either TRBD1 or TRBD2 may supply D (6 bases each). Looked up from germline, CDR1 is SGHKS and CDR2 is YYEKEE (reference sequence). This CDR3 is built from 15 residues. V lost 2 bases to trimming and J lost 2 bases, with 12 bases between them. The CDR3 DNA reads TGTGCCAGCAGCTTAGGGGGGATATTCACAGATACGCAGTATTTT. Its translation is CASSLGGIFTDTQYF.

The J gene is TRBJ1-1, the V gene TRBV19; 7 nucleotides line up with TRBD1. The CDR3 length is 17 residues. Germline V gene lookup returns CDR1 LNHDA and CDR2 SQIVND (reference sequence). Trimming removed 1 base from V and 0 bases from J; junction bases left unmatched: 8. The CDR3 region is CASSIVGRGSLNTEAFF. In nucleotides, the CDR3 is TGTGCCAGTAGTATAGTCGGCAGGGGGAGTTTGAACACTGAAGCTTTCTTT.

The V gene is TRBV5-8, the J gene TRBJ2-3; 15 bases fit TRBD2. The ends lost 4 bases at V and 2 bases at J; junction bases unmatched: 5. Germline assignment: CDR1 SGHTS and CDR2 YDEGEE. This CDR3 has 17 amino acids. This chain's CDR3 is CASSTGLAGGSTDTQYF. The CDR3 DNA reads TGTGCCAGCAGCACGGGACTAGCGGGGGGATCCACAGATACGCAGTATTTT.

The chain carries TRBV18 and TRBJ2-3, with D uncertain. This CDR3 comprises 15 residues. V lost 2 bases, J lost 0 bases, and 9 bases lay in between. Germline V gene data show CDR1 as KGHSH and CDR2 as LQKENI. CDR3 residues: CASSPMRQSTDTQYF. DNA of the CDR3: TGTGCCAGCTCACCAATGCGACAAAGCACAGATACGCAGTATTTT.

The gene calls are TRBV11-3 and TRBJ2-4; D is unresolved. The V and J ends lost 4 bases and 0 bases respectively, with 7 bases between them. The CDR3 extends over 14 amino acids. Germline V CDR1 and CDR2: SGHNT, YENEEA. In DNA, the CDR3 is TGTGCCAGCAGCTCGCCAGAAGCCAAAAACATTCAGTACTTC. This encodes CASSSPEAKNIQYF.

The chain uses TRBV2 and TRBJ1-1, with D maybe TRBD1 (5 bases). CDR1 and CDR2 (germline): SNHLY, FYNNEI. The CDR3 is 10 residues long. Trimming shortened V by 4 bases and J by 9 bases, and 6 bases separated the two germline ends. DNA for the CDR3: TGTGCCAGCAGTGGACAGAAAGCTTTCTTT. This sequence encodes CASSGQKAFF. The variable domain in full, with the rest retrieved from reference TRBV2 and TRBJ1-1, is EPEVTQTPSHQVTQMGQEVILRCVPISNHLYFYWYRQILGQKVEFLVSFYNNEISEKSEIFDDQFSVERPDGSNFTLKIRSTKLEDSAMYFCASSGQKAFFGQGTRLTVV.

The chain recombines TRBV5-1 with TRBJ2-7, with 8 bases fitting TRBD1. CDR3 length: 15 residues. The V and J ends lost 0 bases and 3 bases, in that order; junction bases with no gene match: 5. From germline, CDR1 is SGHRS and CDR2 YFSETQ. The CDR3 DNA follows: TGCGCCAGCAGCTTGGATTCAGGGACAGGCTACGAGCAGTACTTC. Its translation: CASSLDSGTGYEQYF.

This chain uses TRBV7-9 with TRBJ2-5; weak D call: TRBD2 (6 bases). Deletions cut 6 bases from V and 2 bases from J, with 19 bases between. The CDR3 runs 16 residues. Germline lookup yields CDR1 SEHNR and CDR2 FQNEAQ (reference sequence). The CDR3 here is CASSSAILRGQETQYF. In nucleotides, the CDR3 is TGTGCCAGCAGTTCCGCCATACTTCGGGGGCAAGAGACCCAGTACTTC.

The chain uses TRBV19 and TRBJ2-1; 9 nucleotides line up with TRBD1. Germline CDR1 and CDR2: LNHDA and SQIVND (reference sequence). J lost 5 bases, V lost 3 bases, and 5 bases had no gene match. The CDR3 sequence is 15 residues long. In DNA, the CDR3 is TGTGCCAGTAGTATCAGACAGGGGGGTGACAATGAGCAGTTCTTC. Encoded protein: CASSIRQGGDNEQFF.

V and J are TRBV12-5 and TRBJ2-7; D possibly corresponds to TRBD2 (6 bases). The V end lost 6 bases, the J end lost 4 bases, and 28 bases lay between the germline ends. Germline V lookup: CDR1 LGHNT, CDR2 FRNRAP. This CDR3 has 18 residues. Here the CDR3 reads CASGTPQQARENPYEQYV. In DNA form, the CDR3 reads TGTGCTAGTGGAACGCCCCAACAGGCGCGGGAAAATCCTTACGAGCAGTACGTC.

This chain uses TRBV30 with TRBJ1-5, with D possibly matching TRBD1 (6 bases). Germline loops: CDR1 GTSNPN, CDR2 SVGIG (reference sequence). With 4 bases removed from V and 3 bases from J, the gap between germline ends came to 16 bases. CDR3 size: 15 residues. The CDR3 here is CAWTRRGAVNQPQHF. CDR3 DNA: TGTGCCTGGACCCGTCGGGGGGCGGTCAATCAGCCCCAGCATTTT.

This clone was seen more than once but under ten times. This chain links TRBV9 with TRBJ1-1, with 9 nucleotides matching TRBD1. Germline trimming cut 2 bases from V and 6 bases from J; bases unmatched to any gene: 5. This CDR3 has 14 amino acids. Germline V gene data show CDR1 as SGDLS and CDR2 as YYNGEE. The CDR3 bases are TGTGCCAGCAGCGTTGGACAGGGGATCGCTGAAGCTTTCTTT. It is translated as CASSVGQGIAEAFF.

The rearrangement uses TRBV12-1 and TRBJ2-5; the D call of TRBD2 is as the table states it, not checked on the DNA. TRBV12-1 counts as a pseudogene. This CDR3 spans 17 amino acids. CDR3 DNA sequence: TGTGCCAGCAGCTTTCCGGGACTAGCTCTAAAGAGGGAGACCCAGTACTTC. Protein product: CASSFPGLALKRETQYF.

The J gene is TRBJ1-4, the V gene TRBV5-4, with a weak D call TRBD1 (5 bases). Trimming stripped 3 bases from V and 1 base from J, with 16 bases between. The length of the CDR3 is 17 residues. Germline CDR1 and CDR2: SGHNT and YYREEE (reference sequence). In DNA, the CDR3 is TGTGCCAGCAGCTCGCGCAGTGGGGGAGTAACTAATGAAAAACTGTTTTTT. Protein: CASSSRSGGVTNEKLFF.